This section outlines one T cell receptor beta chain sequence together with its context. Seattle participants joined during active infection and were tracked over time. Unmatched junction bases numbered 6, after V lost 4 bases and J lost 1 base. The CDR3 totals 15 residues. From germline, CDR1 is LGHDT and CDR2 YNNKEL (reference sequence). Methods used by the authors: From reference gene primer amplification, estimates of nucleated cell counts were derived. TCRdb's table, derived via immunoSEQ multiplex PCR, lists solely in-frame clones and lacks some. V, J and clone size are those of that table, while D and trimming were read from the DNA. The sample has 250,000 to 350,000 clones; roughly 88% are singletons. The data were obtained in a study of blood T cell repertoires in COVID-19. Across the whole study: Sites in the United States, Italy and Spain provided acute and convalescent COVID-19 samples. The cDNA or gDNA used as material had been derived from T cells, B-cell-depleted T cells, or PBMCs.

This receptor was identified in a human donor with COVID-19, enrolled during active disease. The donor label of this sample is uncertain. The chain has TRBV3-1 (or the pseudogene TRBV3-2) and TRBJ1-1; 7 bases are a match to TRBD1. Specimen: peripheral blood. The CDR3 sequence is CASSPRTGENTEAFF. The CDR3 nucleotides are TGTGCCAGCAGCCCCAGAACAGGGGAGAACACTGAAGCTTTCTTT.